Listed below are T cell receptor beta chains from one sample, sequenced in a study of T cells in localized non-small cell lung cancer. Sequencing used immunoSEQ multiplex PCR; TCRdb keeps in-frame clones, though not all of them. Here the sample spans some 38,000 clones, just over 90% being singletons. Sample: peripheral blood, taken before any cancer treatment. The receptors were gathered from an older female donor with stage I lung adenocarcinoma. The CDR3 runs from the conserved cysteine through the conserved F or W. D genes are given only for firm matches. Not every row has a clone size; where given, it reads once, few, many or a size class.

. | TRBJ1-4 | TRBV7-9 | once | TGTGCCAGCAGCCGTCAACGGGGTAATGAAAAACTGTTTTTT | CASSRQRGNEKLFF
. | TRBJ1-1 | TRBV14 | . | TGTGCCAGCAGCCTCAATTTGAACACTGAAGCTTTCTTT | CASSLNLNTEAFF
. | TRBJ1-4 | TRBV27 | . | TGTGCCAGCAGACCCTTGACAGCAACTAATGAAAAACTGTTTTTT | CASRPLTATNEKLFF
. | TRBJ2-1 | TRBV6-6 | . | TGTGCCAGCAGCTCCCCGGCGGGGAGGTTGGGTGAGCAGTTCTTC | CASSSPAGRLGEQFF
. | TRBJ1-2 | TRBV15 | few | TGTGCCACCAGCAGAGATTTTCAGTACGGCTACACCTTC | CATSRDFQYGYTF
. | TRBJ1-3 | TRBV5-4 | . | TGTGCCAGCAGCTTGGGGGGCTCTGGAAACACCATATATTTT | CASSLGGSGNTIYF
. | TRBJ1-1 | TRBV12-2 | . | TGTGCAAGTCGCTCTCATCCGAACACTGAAGCTTTCTTT | CASRSHPNTEAFF
TRBD1 | TRBJ2-5 | TRBV28 | . | TGTGCCAGCAGCCCGACCGGGACAGGAGCCCAAGAGACCCAGTACTTC | CASSPTGTGAQETQYF
TRBD2 | TRBJ2-3 | TRBV7-2 | . | TGTGCCAGCAACTCCATGCCGGGACTAGCGGTCCCTGGCACAGATACGCAGTATTTT | CASNSMPGLAVPGTDTQYF
. | TRBJ1-2 | TRBV6-5 | . | TGTGCCAGCAGGGGAACAGATATTCATGGCTACACCTTC | CASRGTDIHGYTF
. | TRBJ2-3 | TRBV6-1 | . | TGTGCCAGCAGTGAAGCCCGCCAAGCGGAGGAGTATTTT | CASSEARQAEEYF
TRBD1 | TRBJ2-2 | TRBV5-1 | . | TGCGCCAGCAGCTTGGCCCCCGGGACAGAAAGAACCGGGGAGCTGTTTTTT | CASSLAPGTERTGELFF
. | TRBJ1-2 | TRBV29-1 | few | TGCAGCGTTGTGGACTCCCAACGGTATGGCTACACCTTC | CSVVDSQRYGYTF
. | TRBJ2-2 | TRBV18 | . | TGTGCCAGCTCACCAGGGAACACCGGGGAGCTGTTTTTT | CASSPGNTGELFF
. | TRBJ2-7 | TRBV19 | . | TGTGCCAGTAGAAGAACAGGGTACGAGCAGTACTTC | CASRRTGYEQYF
TRBD1 | TRBJ1-5 | TRBV5-6 | . | TGTGCCAGCAGCTTCGGTTGGCAGGGGGGCCAGCCCCAGCATTTT | CASSFGWQGGQPQHF
. | TRBJ2-5 | TRBV19 | . | TGTGCCAGTAGTATAGTCGGGGGGCTCCAAGAGACCCAGTACTTC | CASSIVGGLQETQYF
. | TRBJ2-1 | TRBV9 | . | TGTGCCAGCAGCGTAGGTTCGAATGAGCAGTTCTTC | CASSVGSNEQFF
TRBD1 | TRBJ2-3 | TRBV5-6 | . | TGTGCCAGCAGCCCAGGGGGTCCGACAGATACGCAGTATTTT | CASSPGGPTDTQYF
. | TRBJ1-2 | TRBV9 | . | TGTGCCAGCAGCCCGGAGCTGTATGGCTACACCTTC | CASSPELYGYTF
TRBD1 | TRBJ1-2 | TRBV7-2 | . | TGTGCCAGCAGCTTAGGGGACAGGGCCAGGGGCTACACCTTC | CASSLGDRARGYTF
TRBD2 | TRBJ2-1 | TRBV28 | once | TGTGCCAGCAGTTACACTGGGGGGGGCTACAATGAGCAGTTCTTC | CASSYTGGGYNEQFF
. | TRBJ1-5 | TRBV19 | . | TGTGCCAGTAGTATGGGGTTCGGGAATCAGCCCCAGCATTTT | CASSMGFGNQPQHF
TRBD1 | TRBJ1-2 | TRBV19 | . | TGTGCCAGTACTACGACAGGGACTTATGGCTACACCTTC | CASTTTGTYGYTF
TRBD2 | TRBJ2-2 | TRBV5-5 | . | TGTGCCAGCAGCCCGGGACTAGCGGGGACGAACACCGGGGAGCTGTTTTTT | CASSPGLAGTNTGELFF
. | TRBJ1-5 | TRBV4-1 | . | TGCGCCAGCAGCCAAGAGCCCAAGACAGGAAAGGTAGATATGCGCAATCAGCCCCAGCATTTT | CASSQEPKTGKVDMRNQPQHF
. | TRBJ1-2 | TRBV19 | . | TGTGCCAGTAGCACTACAATTGACAGGCTGTGGGGCTACACCTTC | CASSTTIDRLWGYTF
TRBD1 | TRBJ1-5 | TRBV7-2 | . | TGTGCCAGCAGCTGGAGGGTTGGAGGGGGCGGTGGACAGCCCCAGCATTTT | CASSWRVGGGGGQPQHF
. | TRBJ2-7 | TRBV6-6 | . | TGTGCCTCTGGGTGGGAGCAGTACTTC | CASGWEQYF
TRBD1 | TRBJ1-1 | TRBV28 | . | TGTGCCAGCACCCGACAGGGTCCTCCAGAAGCTTTCTTT | CASTRQGPPEAFF
. | TRBJ2-7 | TRBV29-1 | . | TGCAGCGTTGAAGATCGTCGGCAGGGCCTCTCCTACGAGCAGTACTTC | CSVEDRRQGLSYEQYF
TRBD1 | TRBJ1-4 | TRBV2 | . | TGTGCCAGCAAATTACAGGGGAACGATGAAAAACTGTTTTTT | CASKLQGNDEKLFF
TRBD1 | TRBJ1-1 | TRBV18 | few | TGTGCCAGCTCACCACTGGACAGGGGGCAATGGACTGAAGCTTTCTTT | CASSPLDRGQWTEAFF
. | TRBJ1-5 | TRBV11-2 | . | TGTGCCAGCAGCTTAGGGGCGGAGGGCAATCAGCCCCAGCATTTT | CASSLGAEGNQPQHF
. | TRBJ2-5 | TRBV9 | . | TGTGCCAGCAGCGTAATTAGTCAAGAGACCCAGTACTTC | CASSVISQETQYF
. | TRBJ1-2 | TRBV28 | . | TGTGCCAGCAGTTTGGGGGGAATTGCTAACTATGGCTACACCTTC | CASSLGGIANYGYTF
. | TRBJ2-3 | TRBV27 | once | TGTGCCAGCAGCCCCCGTGTGGATACGCAGTATTTT | CASSPRVDTQYF
TRBD2 | TRBJ2-7 | TRBV7-2 | . | TGTGCCAGCAGCTTAAGTCCTAGCGGGTGGGAGAGCTCCTACGAGCAGTACTTC | CASSLSPSGWESSYEQYF
TRBD1 | TRBJ2-2 | TRBV9 | . | TGTGCCAGCAGCTTTAACCCGGGACAGGGGACGACCGGGGAGCTGTTTTTT | CASSFNPGQGTTGELFF
TRBD1 | TRBJ1-1 | TRBV6-6 | . | TGTGCCAGCAGTTACACGGGACAGGTTGAAGGCGAAGCTTTCTTT | CASSYTGQVEGEAFF
TRBD2 | TRBJ2-2 | TRBV5-6 | . | TGTGCCAGCAGCTTGAGGGCCAGCGGGGCGAACACCGGGGAGCTGTTTTTT | CASSLRASGANTGELFF